The following is a TCR beta chain sequence with its context. Its antigen is undetermined. MiXCR, run by TCRdb on the reads, gives a single entry per CDR3 protein. The data contain fewer than 850,000 distinct CDR3 sequences, almost 30% of them singletons. The data belong to a study of T cell repertoires in cytomegalovirus infection. For the study at large: The study used recently identified HLA-C-restricted and well-studied HLA-B-restricted CMV epitopes. Notes on the study in general: The study found HLA-C-restricted CMV-specific TCR beta clonotypes dominating the ex vivo response. Totalled public TCR beta family frequency picked out people who carried CMV plus the relevant HLA.

Per the germline V gene, CDR1 is LNHDA and CDR2 is SQIVND (reference sequence). The germline V and J ends were trimmed by 8 bases and 0 bases, with 10 bases remaining between them. This CDR3 region has 13 residues. This clonotype was obtained from a human donor in good health (CMV status not recorded). Some clones in this sample may be carry-over from other donors' samples. V usage is TRBV19 and J usage is TRBJ1-1, with a weak D call TRBD1 (5 bases). The sequenced sample was cultured CD8+ T cells from PBMCs, obtained from culture after CMV antigen stimulation. The CDR3 spells CASLPTVNTEAFF. CDR3 sequence (DNA): TGTGCCAGTTTGCCGACAGTGAACACTGAAGCTTTCTTT. Looking up the rest from reference TRBV19 and TRBJ1-1 gives the full variable domain: DGGITQSPKYLFRKEGQNVTLSCEQNLNHDAMYWYRQDPGQGLRLIYYSQIVNDFQKGDIAEGYSVSREKKESFPLTVTSAQKNPTAFYLCASLPTVNTEAFFGQGTRLTVV.